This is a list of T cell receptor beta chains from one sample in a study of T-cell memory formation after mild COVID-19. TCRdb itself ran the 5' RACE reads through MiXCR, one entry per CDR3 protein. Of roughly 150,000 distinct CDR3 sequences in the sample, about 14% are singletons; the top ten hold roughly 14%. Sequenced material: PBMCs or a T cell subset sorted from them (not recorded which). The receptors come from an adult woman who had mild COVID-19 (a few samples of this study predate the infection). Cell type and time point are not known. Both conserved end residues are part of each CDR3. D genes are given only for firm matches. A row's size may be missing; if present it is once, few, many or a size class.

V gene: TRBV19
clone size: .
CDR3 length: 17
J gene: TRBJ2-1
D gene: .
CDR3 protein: CASSIAGGSSSYNEQFF
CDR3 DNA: TGTGCCAGTAGTATAGCGGGCGGTTCTAGCTCCTACAATGAGCAGTTCTTC

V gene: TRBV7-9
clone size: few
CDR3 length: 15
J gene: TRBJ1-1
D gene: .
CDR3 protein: CAIGEGSSMNTEAFF
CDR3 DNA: TGTGCTATCGGGGAGGGCTCTTCAATGAACACTGAAGCTTTCTTT

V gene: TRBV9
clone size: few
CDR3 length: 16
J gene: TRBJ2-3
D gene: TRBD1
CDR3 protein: CASSAIQGWSTDTQYF
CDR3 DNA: TGTGCCAGCAGCGCTATACAGGGGTGGAGTACAGATACGCAGTATTTT

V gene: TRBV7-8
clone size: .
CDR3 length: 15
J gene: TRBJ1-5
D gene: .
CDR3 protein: CASRVGMGVNQPQHF
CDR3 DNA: TGTGCCAGCAGAGTAGGTATGGGTGTGAATCAGCCCCAGCATTTT

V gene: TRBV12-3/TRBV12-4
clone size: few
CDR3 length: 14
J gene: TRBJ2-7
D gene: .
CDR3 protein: CASSLTGRKNEQYF
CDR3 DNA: TGTGCCAGCAGTTTAACGGGACGTAAGAACGAGCAGTACTTC

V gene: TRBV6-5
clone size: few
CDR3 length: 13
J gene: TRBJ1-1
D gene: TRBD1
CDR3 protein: CASSPGGYTEAFF
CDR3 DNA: TGTGCCAGCAGTCCAGGGGGCTACACTGAAGCTTTCTTT

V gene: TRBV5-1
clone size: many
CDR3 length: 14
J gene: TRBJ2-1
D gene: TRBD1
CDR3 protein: CASSYGTGYNEQFF
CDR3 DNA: TGCGCCAGCAGCTACGGGACAGGGTACAATGAGCAGTTCTTC

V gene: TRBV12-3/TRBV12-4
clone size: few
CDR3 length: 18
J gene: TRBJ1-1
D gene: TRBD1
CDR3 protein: CASSLGPGTGGMRTEAFF
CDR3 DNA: TGTGCCAGCAGTTTGGGGCCCGGGACAGGGGGCATGAGGACTGAAGCTTTCTTT

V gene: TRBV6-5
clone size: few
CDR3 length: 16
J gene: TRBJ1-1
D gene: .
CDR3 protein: CASSPTRTAWDTEAFF
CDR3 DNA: TGTGCCAGCAGCCCGACTAGGACGGCCTGGGACACTGAAGCTTTCTTT

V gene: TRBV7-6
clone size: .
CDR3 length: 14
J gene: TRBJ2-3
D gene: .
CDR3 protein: CASSSPQTTDTQYF
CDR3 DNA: TGTGCCAGCAGCTCGCCCCAGACCACAGATACGCAGTATTTT